The sample holds a few counts of the clone carrying this T cell receptor (beta chain). The antigen is not known. Original methodology: Differences in CDR3 between clinicopathological groups were drawn on to build a classifier intended to discriminate distant-metastatic papillary thyroid cancer patients. TCRdb reprocessed the PCR reads using MiXCR. These V and J calls originate from TCRdb's pipeline instead of the authors' own analysis. Found here are more than 70,000 clones, less than 10% of them singletons; the top ten hold 8.8%. Patients were all untreated before their thyroid surgery. The sample originates from a study of metastatic and nonmetastatic thyroid tumors. For the study at large: Across blood and tumor or nodule tissue, repertoires from malignant and benign thyroid patients were compared with one another. Study-wide results and limits: Malignant tumors reportedly showed significantly higher TCR beta diversity than benign nodules in both blood and tumor.

Trimming pared 6 bases from V and 2 bases from J, leaving 17 bases between. CDR1 MNHNS and CDR2 SASEGT come from the germline V gene. This CDR3 has 15 residues. V gene TRBV6-1 combines with J gene TRBJ2-7; the D gene is possibly TRBD2 (6 bases). The clonotype originates from a female donor with papillary thyroid cancer or a benign thyroid nodule (not recorded which). Some clones in this sample may be carry-over from other donors' samples. Sequencing input: blood. CDR3 sequence reads: CASSNDGGIPYEQYF. The CDR3 bases are TGTGCCAGCAGCAACGACGGGGGAATACCCTACGAGCAGTACTTC.